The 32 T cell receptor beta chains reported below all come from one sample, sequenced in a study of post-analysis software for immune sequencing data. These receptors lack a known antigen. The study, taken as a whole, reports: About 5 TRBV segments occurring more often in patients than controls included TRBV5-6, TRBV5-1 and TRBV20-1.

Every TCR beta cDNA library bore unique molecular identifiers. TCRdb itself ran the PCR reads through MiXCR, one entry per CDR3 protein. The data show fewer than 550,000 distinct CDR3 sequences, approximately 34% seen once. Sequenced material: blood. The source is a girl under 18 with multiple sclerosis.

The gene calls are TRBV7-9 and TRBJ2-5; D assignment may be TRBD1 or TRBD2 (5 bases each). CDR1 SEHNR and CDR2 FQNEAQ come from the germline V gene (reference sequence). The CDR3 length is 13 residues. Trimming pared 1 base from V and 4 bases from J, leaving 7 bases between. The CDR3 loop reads CASSLGGIETQYF. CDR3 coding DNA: TGTGCCAGCAGCTTAGGGGGGATAGAGACCCAGTACTTC.

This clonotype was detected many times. The CDR3 region has the DNA TGCAGTGCTAGCGGTCAGTCCACCTACGAGCAGTACTTC. Amino acids: CSASGQSTYEQYF. The V and J genes are TRBV20-1 and TRBJ2-7; D unclear. Germline V gene data show CDR1 as DFQATT and CDR2 as SNEGSKA (reference sequence). Trimming left V 3 bases short and J 2 bases short, with 11 bases between. The CDR3 sequence is 13 residues long.

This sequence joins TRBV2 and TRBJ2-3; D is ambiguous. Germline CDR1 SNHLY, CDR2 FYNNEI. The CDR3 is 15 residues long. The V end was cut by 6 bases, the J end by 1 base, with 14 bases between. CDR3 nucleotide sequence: TGTGCCAGCAGACCCCTTGGGCTGGGCACAGATACGCAGTATTTT. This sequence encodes CASRPLGLGTDTQYF.

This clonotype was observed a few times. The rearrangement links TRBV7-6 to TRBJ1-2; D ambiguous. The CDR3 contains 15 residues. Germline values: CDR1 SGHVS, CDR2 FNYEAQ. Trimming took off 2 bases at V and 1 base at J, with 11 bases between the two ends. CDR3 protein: CASSLMAPSNYGYTF. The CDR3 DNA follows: TGTGCCAGCAGCTTAATGGCACCGAGTAACTATGGCTACACCTTC.

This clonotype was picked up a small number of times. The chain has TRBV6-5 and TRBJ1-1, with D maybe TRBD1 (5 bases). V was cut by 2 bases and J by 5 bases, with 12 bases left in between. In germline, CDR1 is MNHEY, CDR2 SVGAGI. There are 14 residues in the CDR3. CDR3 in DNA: TGTGCCAGCAGTTACGGGGGTGTAAGGACTGAAGCTTTCTTT. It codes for CASSYGGVRTEAFF.

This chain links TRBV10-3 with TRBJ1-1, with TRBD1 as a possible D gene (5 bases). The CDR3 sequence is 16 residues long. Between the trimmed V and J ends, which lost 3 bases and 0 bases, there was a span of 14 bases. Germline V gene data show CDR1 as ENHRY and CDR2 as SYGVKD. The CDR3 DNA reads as TGTGCCATCAGTGATCTTCCGGACACCTTGAACACTGAAGCTTTCTTT. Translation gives CAISDLPDTLNTEAFF.

CDR3 amino acids: CASRQLGGFGNYGYTF. The CDR3 DNA is TGTGCCAGCCGTCAACTAGGAGGGTTTGGAAACTATGGCTACACCTTC. The chain employs TRBV6-5 and TRBJ1-2; unclear D gene. Germline V gene lookup returns CDR1 MNHEY and CDR2 SVGAGI. This CDR3 has 16 residues. V was shortened by 8 bases and J by 2 bases, with 21 bases between the two germline ends.

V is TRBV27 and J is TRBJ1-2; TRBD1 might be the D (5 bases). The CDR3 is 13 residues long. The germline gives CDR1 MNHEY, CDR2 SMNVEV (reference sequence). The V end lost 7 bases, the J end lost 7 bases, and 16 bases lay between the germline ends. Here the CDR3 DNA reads TGTGCCAGCACAACGTCGGGGGTTGGTGGCTACACCTTC. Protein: CASTTSGVGGYTF.

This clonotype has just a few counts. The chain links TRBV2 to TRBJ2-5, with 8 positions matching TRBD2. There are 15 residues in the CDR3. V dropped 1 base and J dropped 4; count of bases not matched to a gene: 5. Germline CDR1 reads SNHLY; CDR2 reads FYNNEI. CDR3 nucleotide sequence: TGTGCCAGCAGTGAAGGCCCCGGGAGGGGAGAGACCCAGTACTTC. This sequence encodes CASSEGPGRGETQYF.

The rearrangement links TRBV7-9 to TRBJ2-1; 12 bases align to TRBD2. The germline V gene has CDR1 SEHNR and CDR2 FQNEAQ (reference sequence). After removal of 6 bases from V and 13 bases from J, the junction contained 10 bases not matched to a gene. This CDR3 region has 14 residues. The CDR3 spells CASSPGLAGETQFF. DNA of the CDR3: TGTGCCAGCAGTCCGGGACTAGCGGGCGAGACCCAGTTCTTC.

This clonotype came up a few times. CDR3 bases: TGTGCCAGCAGTCCGACGGGGGGGGACACTGAAGCTTTCTTT. Protein: CASSPTGGDTEAFF. V and J are TRBV12-3 or TRBV12-4 and TRBJ1-1; TRBD1 is a possible D gene (5 bases). V lost 5 bases and J 3 bases, leaving 13 bases between the germline ends. The CDR3 runs 14 residues.

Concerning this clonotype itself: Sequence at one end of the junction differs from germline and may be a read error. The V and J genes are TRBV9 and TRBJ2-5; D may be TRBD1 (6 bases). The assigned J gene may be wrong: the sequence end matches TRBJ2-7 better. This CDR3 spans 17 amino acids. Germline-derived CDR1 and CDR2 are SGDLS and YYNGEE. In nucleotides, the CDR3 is TGTGCCTGCAGCGTAGCCCCCGGGACACCGCCGGGCTACGAGCAGTACTTC. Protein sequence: CACSVAPGTPPGYEQYF.

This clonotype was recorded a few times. CDR3 nucleotide sequence: TGCGCCAGCAGCCAGGGACAGGGCGATCAGCCCCAGCATTTT. It codes for CASSQGQGDQPQHF. The chain is built from TRBV5-1 and TRBJ1-5; TRBD1 matches 9 bases. V was clipped by 4 bases and J by 5 bases; unmatched bases: 4. Germline values: CDR1 SGHRS, CDR2 YFSETQ. The CDR3 extends over 14 amino acids.

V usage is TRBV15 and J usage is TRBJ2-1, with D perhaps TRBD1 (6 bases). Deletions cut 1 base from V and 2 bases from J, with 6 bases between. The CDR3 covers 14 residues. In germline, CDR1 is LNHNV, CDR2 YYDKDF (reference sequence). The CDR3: CATSRGTAYNEQFF. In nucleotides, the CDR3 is TGTGCCACCAGCAGAGGGACAGCCTACAATGAGCAGTTCTTC.

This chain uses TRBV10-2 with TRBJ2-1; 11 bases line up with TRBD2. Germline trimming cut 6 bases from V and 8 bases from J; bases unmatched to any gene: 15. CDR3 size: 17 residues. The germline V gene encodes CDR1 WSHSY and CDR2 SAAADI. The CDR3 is CASSGKIAGGLGDEQFF. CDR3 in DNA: TGCGCCAGCAGCGGTAAAATAGCGGGGGGGCTAGGGGATGAGCAGTTCTTC.

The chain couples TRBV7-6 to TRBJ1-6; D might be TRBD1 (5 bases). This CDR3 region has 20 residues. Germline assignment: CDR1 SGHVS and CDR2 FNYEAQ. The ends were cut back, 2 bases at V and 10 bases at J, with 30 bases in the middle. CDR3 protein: CASSLFSPGAGQGGLSPLHF. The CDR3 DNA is TGTGCCAGCAGCTTATTCAGCCCAGGAGCTGGGCAGGGAGGGTTGTCACCCCTCCACTTT.

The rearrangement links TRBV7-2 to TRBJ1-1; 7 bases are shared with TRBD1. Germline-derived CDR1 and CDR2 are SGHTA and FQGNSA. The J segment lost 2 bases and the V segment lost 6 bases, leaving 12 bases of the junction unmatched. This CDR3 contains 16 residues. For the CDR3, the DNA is TGTGCCAGCAGTCCCTCCCTCGACAGGGTTAACACTGAAGCTTTCTTT. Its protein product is CASSPSLDRVNTEAFF.

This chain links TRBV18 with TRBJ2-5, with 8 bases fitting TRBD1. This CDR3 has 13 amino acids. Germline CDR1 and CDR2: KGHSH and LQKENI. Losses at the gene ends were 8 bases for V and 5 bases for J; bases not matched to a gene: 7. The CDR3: CASTGQGGETQYF. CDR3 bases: TGTGCCAGCACTGGACAGGGTGGGGAGACCCAGTACTTC. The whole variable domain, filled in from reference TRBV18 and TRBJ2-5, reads NAGVMQNPRHLVRRRGQEARLRCSPMKGHSHVYWYRQLPEEGLKFMVYLQKENIIDESGMPKERFSAEFPKEGPSILRIQQVVRGDSAAYFCASTGQGGETQYFGPGTRLLVL.

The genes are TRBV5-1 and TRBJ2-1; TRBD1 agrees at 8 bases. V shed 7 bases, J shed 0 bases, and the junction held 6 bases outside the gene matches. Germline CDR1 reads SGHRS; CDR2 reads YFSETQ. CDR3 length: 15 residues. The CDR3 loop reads CASGTGGSSYNEQFF. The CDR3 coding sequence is TGCGCCAGCGGCACAGGGGGGAGCTCCTACAATGAGCAGTTCTTC.

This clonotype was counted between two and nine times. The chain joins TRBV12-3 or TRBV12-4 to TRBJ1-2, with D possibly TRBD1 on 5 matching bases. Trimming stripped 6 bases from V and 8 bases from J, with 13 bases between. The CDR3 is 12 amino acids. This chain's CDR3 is CASRPPGSGYTF. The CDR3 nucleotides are TGTGCCAGCAGGCCTCCAGGGAGCGGCTACACCTTC.

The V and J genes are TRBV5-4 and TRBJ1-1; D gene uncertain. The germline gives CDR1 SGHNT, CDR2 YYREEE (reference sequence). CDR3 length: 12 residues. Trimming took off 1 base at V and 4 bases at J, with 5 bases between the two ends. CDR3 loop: CASSLSPTEAFF. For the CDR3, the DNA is TGTGCCAGCAGCTTGTCTCCCACTGAAGCTTTCTTT.

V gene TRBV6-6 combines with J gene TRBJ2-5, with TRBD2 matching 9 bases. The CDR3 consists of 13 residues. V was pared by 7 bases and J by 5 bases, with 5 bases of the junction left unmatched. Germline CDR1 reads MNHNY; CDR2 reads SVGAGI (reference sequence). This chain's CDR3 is CASTRTSEETQYF. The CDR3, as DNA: TGTGCCAGCACCCGGACTAGCGAGGAGACCCAGTACTTC.

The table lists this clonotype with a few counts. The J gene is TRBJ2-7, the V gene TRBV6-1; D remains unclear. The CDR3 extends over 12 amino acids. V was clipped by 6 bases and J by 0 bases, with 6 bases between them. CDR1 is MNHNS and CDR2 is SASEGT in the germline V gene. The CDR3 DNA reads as TGTGCCAGCAGCGCGACCTCCTACGAGCAGTACTTC. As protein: CASSATSYEQYF.

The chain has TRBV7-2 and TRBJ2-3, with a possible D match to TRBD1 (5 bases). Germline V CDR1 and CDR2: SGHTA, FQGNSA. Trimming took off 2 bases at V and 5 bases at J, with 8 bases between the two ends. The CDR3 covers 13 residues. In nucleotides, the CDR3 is TGTGCCAGCAGCTTACAAGGGGTAGATACGCAGTATTTT. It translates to CASSLQGVDTQYF.

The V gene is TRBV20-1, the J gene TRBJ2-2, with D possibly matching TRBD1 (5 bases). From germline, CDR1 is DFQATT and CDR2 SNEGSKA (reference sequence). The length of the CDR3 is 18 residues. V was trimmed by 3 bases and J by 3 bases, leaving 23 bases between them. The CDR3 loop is CSARTSSDSRRYTGELFF. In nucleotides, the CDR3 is TGCAGTGCTAGGACAAGCAGTGACAGTAGGAGATACACCGGGGAGCTGTTTTTT.

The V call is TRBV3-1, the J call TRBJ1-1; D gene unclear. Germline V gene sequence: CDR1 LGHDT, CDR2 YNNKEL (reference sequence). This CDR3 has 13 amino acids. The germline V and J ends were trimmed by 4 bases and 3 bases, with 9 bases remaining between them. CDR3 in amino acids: CASSRAYYTEAFF. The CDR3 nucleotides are TGTGCCAGCAGCCGGGCCTACTACACTGAAGCTTTCTTT.

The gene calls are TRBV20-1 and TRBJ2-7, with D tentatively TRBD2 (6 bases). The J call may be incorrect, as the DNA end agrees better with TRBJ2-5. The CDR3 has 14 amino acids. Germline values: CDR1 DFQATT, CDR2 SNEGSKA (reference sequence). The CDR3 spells CSARDSAGLGTQYF. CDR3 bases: TGCAGTGCTAGAGATTCGGCGGGGTTGGGGACCCAGTACTTC.

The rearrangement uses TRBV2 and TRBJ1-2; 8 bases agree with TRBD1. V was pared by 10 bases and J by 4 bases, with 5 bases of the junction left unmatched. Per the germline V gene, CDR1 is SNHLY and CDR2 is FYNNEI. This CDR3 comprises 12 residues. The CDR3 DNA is TGTGCCATCCCGCAGGGGGCCTATGGCTACACCTTC. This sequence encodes CAIPQGAYGYTF.

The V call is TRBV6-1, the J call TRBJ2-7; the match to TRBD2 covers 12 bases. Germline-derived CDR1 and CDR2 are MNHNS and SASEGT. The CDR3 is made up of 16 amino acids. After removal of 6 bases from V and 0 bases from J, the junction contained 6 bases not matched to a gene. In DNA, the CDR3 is TGTGCCAGCAGGAAACTAGCGGGGGGCTCCTCCTACGAGCAGTACTTC. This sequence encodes CASRKLAGGSSYEQYF.

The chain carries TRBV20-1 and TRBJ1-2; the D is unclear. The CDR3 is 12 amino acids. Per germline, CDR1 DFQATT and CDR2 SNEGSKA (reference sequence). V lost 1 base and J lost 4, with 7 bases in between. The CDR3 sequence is CSARASTYGYTF. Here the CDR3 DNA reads TGCAGTGCTAGAGCTTCCACCTATGGCTACACCTTC.

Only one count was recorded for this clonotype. This CDR3 is CSVESPLAGGPYYGYTF. CDR3 nucleotide sequence: TGCAGCGTTGAAAGTCCCCTTGCAGGGGGCCCTTACTATGGCTACACCTTC. The chain joins TRBV29-1 to TRBJ1-2; 8 bases align to TRBD1. Germline assignment: CDR1 SQVTM and CDR2 ANQGSEA. The CDR3 extends over 17 amino acids. V shed 2 bases, J shed 3 bases, and the junction held 14 bases outside the gene matches. Using reference TRBV29-1 and TRBJ1-2 for the parts outside the CDR3, the full variable domain is SAVISQKPSRDICQRGTSLTIQCQVDSQVTMMFWYRQQPGQSLTLIATANQGSEATYESGFVIDKFPISRPNLTFSTLTVSNMSPEDSSIYLCSVESPLAGGPYYGYTFGSGTRLTVV.

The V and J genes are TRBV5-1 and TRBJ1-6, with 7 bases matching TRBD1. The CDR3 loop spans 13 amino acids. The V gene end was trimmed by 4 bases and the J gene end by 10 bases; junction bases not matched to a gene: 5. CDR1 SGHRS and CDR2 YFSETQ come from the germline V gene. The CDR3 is CASSTLQGSPLHF. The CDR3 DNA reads TGCGCCAGCAGCACCTTACAGGGGTCACCCCTCCACTTT.